The rows below give T cell receptor beta chains drawn from one sample of a study of T cell changes during pregnancy in multiple sclerosis. TCRdb's table, derived via immunoSEQ multiplex PCR, lists solely in-frame clones and lacks some. The data contain approximately 20,000 clones, about 88% of them singletons. The material sequenced was CD8+ T cells from peripheral blood mononuclear cells, taken after pregnancy. These TCRs come from a female donor with multiple sclerosis, enrolled in a pregnancy study. Both conserved end residues are part of each CDR3. A D gene is named only where the DNA matches it firmly. A row's size may be missing; if present it is once, few, many or a size class.

clone_size	v_call	d_call	j_call	cdr3_nt	cdr3_aa
NA	TRBV5-1	TRBD1	TRBJ2-7	TGCGCCAGCAGCTTGGAGTCCCGGGACAGGGGGTCCTACGAGCAGTACTTC	CASSLESRDRGSYEQYF
NA	TRBV28	TRBD1	TRBJ2-7	TGTGCCAGCAGTTTTTCCGGACAGGTGAACTACGAGCAGTACTTC	CASSFSGQVNYEQYF
few	TRBV4-1	NA	TRBJ1-1	TGCGCCAGCAGCCAGAGGACGGGAATGAACACTGAAGCTTTCTTT	CASSQRTGMNTEAFF
NA	TRBV13	TRBD2	TRBJ2-7	TGTGCCAGCAGCTTAGAAGCGGGAGAAGGCGAGCAGTACTTC	CASSLEAGEGEQYF
NA	TRBV5-1	TRBD1	TRBJ1-5	TGCGCCAGCAGACAGGGGAATAGCAATCAGCCCCAGCATTTT	CASRQGNSNQPQHF
NA	TRBV5-3	NA	TRBJ2-2	TGTGCCAGAAGCTTGGCCGCGACAGGAATAAACACCGGGGAGCTGTTTTTT	CARSLAATGINTGELFF
NA	TRBV5-1	NA	TRBJ2-7	TGCGCCAGCAGGCCCAGAAGTATCCCCTACGAGCAGTACTTC	CASRPRSIPYEQYF
NA	TRBV5-4	TRBD2	TRBJ2-5	TGTGCCAGCAGCGAACACTCCGGGACTAGCCTACAAGAGACCCAGTACTTC	CASSEHSGTSLQETQYF
once	TRBV4-1	NA	TRBJ2-2	TGCGCCAGCAGCCTGCAATATACAGTGGGGAACACCGGGGAGCTGTTTTTT	CASSLQYTVGNTGELFF
NA	TRBV5-4	TRBD1	TRBJ2-7	TGTGCCAGCAGCTTAGGACAGGGGGCGAACGAGCAGTACTTC	CASSLGQGANEQYF
NA	TRBV4-3	TRBD2	TRBJ2-1	TGCGCCAGCAGCCAAGCAGCGGGAGGGCCTAGGGACAATGAGCAGTTCTTC	CASSQAAGGPRDNEQFF
NA	TRBV6-6	NA	TRBJ2-3	TGTGCCAGCAACTCGGGACACACAGATACGCAGTATTTT	CASNSGHTDTQYF
once	TRBV11-3	NA	TRBJ1-3	TGTGCCAGCAGCGCGGAGGGGAATCCTGGAAACACCATATATTTT	CASSAEGNPGNTIYF
NA	TRBV7-2	NA	TRBJ1-1	TGTGCCAGCAGCTTACAGGCGGGGGTCGACACTGAAGCTTTCTTT	CASSLQAGVDTEAFF
NA	TRBV11-2	NA	TRBJ2-1	TGTGCCAGCAGCTTACCGGGTTCCTACAATGAGCAGTTCTTC	CASSLPGSYNEQFF
NA	TRBV19	TRBD2	TRBJ2-7	TGTGCCAGTAGTAGCGGGAGGGCCTCCGAGCAGTACTTC	CASSSGRASEQYF
few	TRBV4-2	TRBD2	TRBJ2-3	TGTGCCAGCAGCCAAGATCCTAGCGGGAGTCCAGATACGCAGTATTTT	CASSQDPSGSPDTQYF
NA	TRBV4-1	NA	TRBJ2-1	TGCGCCAGCAGCCAATCGGATAGCCCAGATTCTAAAAATGAGCAGTTCTTC	CASSQSDSPDSKNEQFF
NA	TRBV10-3	NA	TRBJ2-4	TGTGCCATCAGTGAGTCTGGACTAGCCAAAAACATTCAGTACTTC	CAISESGLAKNIQYF
NA	TRBV9	TRBD2	TRBJ2-7	TGTGCCAGCAGCGTGTCTAGCGGGGTTAAGGGCGAGCAGTACTTC	CASSVSSGVKGEQYF
NA	TRBV27	NA	TRBJ1-2	TGTGCCAGCAGTCCCCGGGAGAGGAACTATGGCTACACCTTC	CASSPRERNYGYTF
once	TRBV4-1	NA	TRBJ2-3	TGCGCCAGCAGCCAAGGAGGCGGTAGCACAGATACGCAGTATTTT	CASSQGGGSTDTQYF
NA	TRBV7-9	TRBD1	TRBJ1-2	TGTGCCAGCAACATGGGACAGGGGTTTGGCTACACCTTC	CASNMGQGFGYTF
NA	TRBV4-3	TRBD1	TRBJ2-7	TGCGCCAGCAGCCAAGTTGGGACAGGGCGAATGGCCTACGAGCAGTACTTC	CASSQVGTGRMAYEQYF
NA	TRBV10-3	TRBD1	TRBJ1-1	TGTGCCACACAGGGGGCCCCGAACACTGAAGCTTTCTTT	CATQGAPNTEAFF
NA	TRBV11-2	TRBD1	TRBJ1-4	TGTGCCAGCAGATACCAGGGGGGTGAAAAACTGTTTTTT	CASRYQGGEKLFF